What follows is one T cell receptor (beta chain) and its context. Antigen: not known. The sample belongs to a study of T cell repertoires in aging, cancer and after chemotherapy. Whole-study results and caveats: Rebound thymic output was suggested by rising median generation probability during chemotherapy in each cancer cohort.

This CDR3 is built from 18 residues. Per germline, CDR1 GTSNPN and CDR2 SVGIG (reference sequence). V dropped 3 bases and J dropped 0; count of bases not matched to a gene: 11. TRB rearrangements spanning V, D and J were amplified using mixed TRB-A/B primers. One entry per CDR3 protein, called by TCRdb with MiXCR from the multiplex PCR reads. This table holds more than 1,300 distinct CDR3 sequences, 40% to 55% found once. TCR beta rearrangements were amplified from peripheral blood genomic DNA. The rearrangement links TRBV30 to TRBJ2-7, with 13 bases that match TRBD2. Sequenced: blood. The source of this sequence is a human donor with a blood cancer. The CDR3 coding sequence is TGTGCCTGGAGATTAAAGACTAGCGGGAGGCCCTACTCCTACGAGCAGTACTTC. Encoded protein: CAWRLKTSGRPYSYEQYF. Filled out from reference TRBV30 and TRBJ2-7, the complete variable domain reads SQTIHQWPATLVQPVGSPLSLECTVEGTSNPNLYWYRQAAGRGLQLLFYSVGIGQISSEVPQNLSASRPQDRQFILSSKKLLLSDSGFYLCAWRLKTSGRPYSYEQYFGPGTRLTVT.